These 11 T cell receptor beta chains were all obtained from the same sample, sequenced in a study of CD8 T cells in ankylosing spondylitis. From the 5' RACE reads, TCRdb called clonotypes with MiXCR, one entry per CDR3 protein. This sample has tens of thousands of distinct CDR3 sequences, with around 26% found just once. The sample comprised blood, either unsorted or a sorted T cell fraction (not recorded which). Source of these receptors: a male donor with ankylosing spondylitis or in good health (not recorded which).

The chain uses TRBV12-3 or TRBV12-4 and TRBJ1-5, with 9 bases matching TRBD1. The CDR3 contains 15 residues. Losses at the gene ends were 6 bases for V and 1 base for J; bases not matched to a gene: 4. The CDR3 here is CASSLQGASNQPQHF. The CDR3 nucleotides are TGTGCCAGCAGCCTACAGGGGGCGAGCAATCAGCCCCAGCATTTT.

This clonotype was seen a handful of times. V usage is TRBV20-1 and J usage is TRBJ1-4; D is uncertain. This CDR3 is built from 11 residues. Germline-derived CDR1 and CDR2 are DFQATT and SNEGSKA (reference sequence). V was shortened by 5 bases and J by 7 bases, with 8 bases between the two germline ends. CDR3 DNA sequence: TGCAGTGCTCCTACCCTTGAAAAACTGTTTTTT. This gives the protein CSAPTLEKLFF.

The chain joins TRBV29-1 to TRBJ2-5, with D unclear. Trimming took 7 bases from V and 7 from J, leaving 10 bases between them. The CDR3 consists of 10 residues. Germline values: CDR1 SQVTM, CDR2 ANQGSEA. CDR3 sequence reads: CSGVRGTQYF. DNA for the CDR3: TGCAGCGGGGTAAGAGGGACCCAGTACTTC. The full variable domain, with the rest looked up from reference TRBV29-1 and TRBJ2-5, is SAVISQKPSRDICQRGTSLTIQCQVDSQVTMMFWYRQQPGQSLTLIATANQGSEATYESGFVIDKFPISRPNLTFSTLTVSNMSPEDSSIYLCSGVRGTQYFGPGTRLLVL.

This chain uses TRBV3-1 with TRBJ2-7; 11 bases align to TRBD1. There are 16 residues in the CDR3. Germline CDR1 is LGHDT and CDR2 is YNNKEL (reference sequence). The junction had 11 bases not matched to a gene; V was cut back by 4 bases and J by 6 bases. The CDR3 region has the DNA TGTGCCAGCAGCCGGCCCGGACAGGGGGCTTCACGCGAGCAGTACTTC. Translation: CASSRPGQGASREQYF.

The rearrangement links TRBV4-1 to TRBJ2-1; D call uncertain. With 4 bases removed from V and 6 bases from J, the gap between germline ends came to 10 bases. The germline gives CDR1 MGHRA, CDR2 YSYEKL. The CDR3 is made up of 13 amino acids. For the CDR3, the DNA is TGCGCCAGCAGCCTTCTCGGCAGCAATGAGCAGTTCTTC. Amino acid sequence: CASSLLGSNEQFF.

This chain uses TRBV12-3 or TRBV12-4 with TRBJ1-4; D possibly corresponds to TRBD1 (5 bases). Trimming pared 3 bases from V and 6 bases from J, leaving 11 bases between. CDR3 length: 14 residues. CDR3 sequence (DNA): TGTGCCAGCAGTTTTCAGGGAAGGGATGAAAAACTGTTTTTT. Its translation: CASSFQGRDEKLFF.

This clonotype was seen repeatedly, ten times or more. CDR3: CASSPQGLPTYGYTF. CDR3 nucleotide sequence: TGTGCCAGCAGCCCACAGGGGCTCCCAACCTATGGCTACACCTTC. V usage is TRBV11-2 and J usage is TRBJ1-2, with 7 bases aligning to TRBD1. Losses at the gene ends were 5 bases for V and 4 bases for J; bases not matched to a gene: 10. This CDR3 contains 15 residues. In germline, CDR1 is SGHAT, CDR2 FQNNGV.

This clonotype was counted only a few times. V gene TRBV5-1 combines with J gene TRBJ2-2, with 7 bases fitting TRBD1. CDR1 is SGHRS and CDR2 is YFSETQ in the germline V gene. Losses at the gene ends were 4 bases for V and 1 base for J; bases not matched to a gene: 4. The CDR3 length is 15 residues. CDR3 nucleotides: TGCGCCAGCAGCCTAAGACAGGGGAACACCGGGGAGCTGTTTTTT. Residues: CASSLRQGNTGELFF.

This chain connects TRBV18 to TRBJ1-2; D gene ambiguous. Germline-derived CDR1 and CDR2 are KGHSH and LQKENI. The CDR3 covers 13 residues. The germline V and J ends were trimmed by 3 bases and 6 bases, with 11 bases remaining between them. The CDR3 reads CASSPRQLDGYTF. For the CDR3, the DNA is TGTGCCAGCTCACCTCGGCAGCTTGATGGCTACACCTTC.

The chain recombines TRBV3-1 with TRBJ2-5; D gene uncertain. This CDR3 is 12 amino acids long. V lost 1 base, J lost 4 bases, and 4 bases lay in between. Germline V gene sequence: CDR1 LGHDT, CDR2 YNNKEL (reference sequence). The CDR3 sequence is CASSQGLETQYF. The CDR3, as DNA: TGTGCCAGCAGCCAAGGCCTAGAGACCCAGTACTTC.

At least ten counts were recorded for this clonotype. This chain joins TRBV5-5 and TRBJ2-5; the D is unclear. V shed 0 bases and J shed 5 bases, with 8 bases lying between them. Germline V lookup: CDR1 SGHKS, CDR2 YYEKEE (reference sequence). CDR3 length equals 13 residues. CDR3 in DNA: TGTGCCAGCAGCTTGGCTTCTCCGGAGACCCAGTACTTC. Translation gives CASSLASPETQYF.